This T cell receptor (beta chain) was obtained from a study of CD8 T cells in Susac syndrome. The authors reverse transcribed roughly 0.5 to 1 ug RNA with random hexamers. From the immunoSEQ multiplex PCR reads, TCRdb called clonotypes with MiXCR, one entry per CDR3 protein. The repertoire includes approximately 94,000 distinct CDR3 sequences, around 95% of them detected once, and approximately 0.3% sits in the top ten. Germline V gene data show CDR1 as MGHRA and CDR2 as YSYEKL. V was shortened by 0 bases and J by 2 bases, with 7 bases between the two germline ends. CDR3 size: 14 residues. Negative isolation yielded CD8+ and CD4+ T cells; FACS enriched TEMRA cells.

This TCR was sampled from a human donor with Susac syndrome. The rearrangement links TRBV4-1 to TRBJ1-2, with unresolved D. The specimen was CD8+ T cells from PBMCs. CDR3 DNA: TGCGCCAGCAGCCAAGATCTGCTGAACTATGGCTACACCTTC. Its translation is CASSQDLLNYGYTF.